The 6 T cell receptor beta chains presented below share a single source sample, sequenced in a study of spatial heterogeneity in lung cancer. The time point is: sample taken at primary tumor resection. No cells were sorted before sequencing. The whole RNA sequenced was extracted from tumor, nontumor lung or frozen PBMC. TCRdb redid the calling of the 5' RACE reads with MiXCR, one entry per CDR3 protein. The sample consists of 8,400 or so distinct CDR3 sequences, roughly 5% of them appearing once. The sequencing used PBMCs, collected at surgery. The receptors derive from a male donor with early-stage non-small cell lung cancer.

This clonotype was detected many times. A library prepared for alpha chains yielded this beta chain as an off-target read; its size is of little meaning. This chain connects TRBV20-1 to TRBJ1-1; possibly TRBD1 for D (6 bases). Trimming removed 6 bases at V and 3 bases at J, with 14 bases between. Germline V lookup: CDR1 DFQATT, CDR2 SNEGSKA (reference sequence). The CDR3 has 13 residues. The DNA for the CDR3 is TGCAGTGCAGCGCAGGGGTGGTACACTGAAGCTTTCTTT. Amino acids: CSAAQGWYTEAFF.

By its share, this clonotype is medium-sized. Being off target in a library aimed at alpha chains, this beta chain has a size of little meaning. The chain recombines TRBV5-1 with TRBJ2-3; D is perhaps TRBD1 (6 bases). Trimming left V 7 bases short and J 2 bases short, with 11 bases between. CDR3 length: 13 residues. Per germline, CDR1 SGHRS and CDR2 YFSETQ. In DNA form, the CDR3 reads TGCGCCAGCTATGGGGGCCCCACAGATACGCAGTATTTT. This encodes CASYGGPTDTQYF.

This clonotype was detected ten times or more. This beta chain appears as a stray read in a library generated for alpha chains; its size is not informative. The V and J genes are TRBV7-2 and TRBJ1-1; a weak D match, TRBD1 (5 bases). The germline V gene encodes CDR1 SGHTA and CDR2 FQGNSA. V was shortened by 1 base and J by 9 bases, with 24 bases between the two germline ends. CDR3 size: 17 residues. CDR3 region: CASSLVIGIGALGQAFF. For the CDR3, the DNA is TGTGCCAGCAGCTTAGTCATCGGTATTGGGGCCCTGGGGCAAGCTTTCTTT.

This clonotype appeared many times. With the library built for alpha chains, this beta chain is off target and its frequency is not meaningful. The J gene is TRBJ1-5, the V gene TRBV6-6, with 8 positions matching TRBD1. Trimming took 6 bases from V and 4 from J; bases not matched to a gene: 5. CDR3 length: 14 amino acids. The germline gives CDR1 MNHNY, CDR2 SVGAGI (reference sequence). CDR3 residues: CASRQRDRNQPQHF. Written as DNA, the CDR3 is TGTGCCAGCAGGCAACGGGACAGGAATCAGCCCCAGCATTTT.

Judged by abundance, this clonotype is large. Since it is a stray read in a library aimed at alpha chains, this beta chain has a size that is not meaningful. This chain links TRBV6-2 or TRBV6-3 with TRBJ2-7; no definite D call. CDR1 is MNHEY, CDR2 SVGEGT, per germline. This CDR3 region has 13 residues. V was clipped by 2 bases and J by 3 bases, with 8 bases between them. The CDR3 DNA reads as TGTGCCAGCAGTTACACAGAAAGCTACGAGCAGTACTTC. It translates to CASSYTESYEQYF.

This clonotype was found many times. This beta chain is off target for a library built for alpha chains, so its abundance means little. The rearrangement joins TRBV5-1 to TRBJ2-5; 9 bases map to TRBD1. Losses at the gene ends were 3 bases for V and 2 bases for J; bases not matched to a gene: 11. Germline V lookup: CDR1 SGHRS, CDR2 YFSETQ. The CDR3 is 17 residues long. The CDR3 protein is CASSSGTGLWGQETQYF. Written as DNA, the CDR3 is TGCGCCAGCAGCTCCGGGACAGGGCTCTGGGGACAAGAGACCCAGTACTTC.